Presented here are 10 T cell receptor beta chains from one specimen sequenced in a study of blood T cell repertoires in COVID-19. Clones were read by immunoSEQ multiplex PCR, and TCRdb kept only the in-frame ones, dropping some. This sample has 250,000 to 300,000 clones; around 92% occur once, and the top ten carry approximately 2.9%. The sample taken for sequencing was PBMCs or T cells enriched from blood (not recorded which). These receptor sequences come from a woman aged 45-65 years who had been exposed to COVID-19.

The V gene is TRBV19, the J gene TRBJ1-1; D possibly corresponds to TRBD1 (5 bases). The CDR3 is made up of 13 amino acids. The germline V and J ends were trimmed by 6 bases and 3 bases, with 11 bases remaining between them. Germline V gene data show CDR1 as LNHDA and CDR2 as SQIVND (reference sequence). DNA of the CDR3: TGTGCCAGTAGCCACCGGGGGGACACTGAAGCTTTCTTT. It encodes CASSHRGDTEAFF.

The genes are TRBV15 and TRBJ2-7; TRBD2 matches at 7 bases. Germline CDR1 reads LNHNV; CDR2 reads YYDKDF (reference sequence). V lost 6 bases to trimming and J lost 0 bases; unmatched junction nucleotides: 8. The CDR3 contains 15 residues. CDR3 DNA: TGTGCCACCAGAAGGTTGCGGGGGAGCTCCTACGAGCAGTACTTC. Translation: CATRRLRGSSYEQYF.

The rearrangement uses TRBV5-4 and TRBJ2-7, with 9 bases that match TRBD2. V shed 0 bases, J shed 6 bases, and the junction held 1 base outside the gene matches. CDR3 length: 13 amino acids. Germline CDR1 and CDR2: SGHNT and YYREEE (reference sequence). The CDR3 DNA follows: TGTGCCAGCAGCTTGGCAGCGGGGGGCGAGCAGTACTTC. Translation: CASSLAAGGEQYF.

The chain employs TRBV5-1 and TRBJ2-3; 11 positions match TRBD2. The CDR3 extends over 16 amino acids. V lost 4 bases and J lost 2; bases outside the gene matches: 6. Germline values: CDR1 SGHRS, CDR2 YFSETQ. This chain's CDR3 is CASSPLAGGYTDTQYF. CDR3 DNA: TGCGCCAGCAGCCCGCTAGCGGGGGGCTACACAGATACGCAGTATTTT.

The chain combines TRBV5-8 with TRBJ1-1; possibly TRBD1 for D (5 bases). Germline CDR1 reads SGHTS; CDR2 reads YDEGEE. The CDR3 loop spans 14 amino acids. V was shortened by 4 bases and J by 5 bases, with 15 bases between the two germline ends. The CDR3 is CASSKETVRTEAFF. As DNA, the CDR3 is TGTGCCAGCAGCAAGGAGACAGTACGAACTGAAGCTTTCTTT.

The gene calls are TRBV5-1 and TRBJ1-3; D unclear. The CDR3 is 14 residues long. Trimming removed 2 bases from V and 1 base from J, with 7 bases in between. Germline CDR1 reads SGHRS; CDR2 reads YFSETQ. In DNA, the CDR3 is TGCGCCAGCAGCTTTTCATTTTCTGGAAACACCATATATTTT. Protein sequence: CASSFSFSGNTIYF.

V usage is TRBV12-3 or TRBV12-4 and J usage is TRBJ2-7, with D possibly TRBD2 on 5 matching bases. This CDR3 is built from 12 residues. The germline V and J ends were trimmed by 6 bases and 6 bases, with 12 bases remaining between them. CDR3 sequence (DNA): TGTGCCAGCAGCATTCCACGGGGCGAGCAGTACTTC. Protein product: CASSIPRGEQYF.

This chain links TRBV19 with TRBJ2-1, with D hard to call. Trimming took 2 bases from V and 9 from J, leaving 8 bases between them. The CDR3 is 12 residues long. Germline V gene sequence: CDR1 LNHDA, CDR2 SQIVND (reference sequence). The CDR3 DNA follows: TGTGCCAGTAGTATACAGTATGGTGAGCAGTTCTTC. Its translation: CASSIQYGEQFF.

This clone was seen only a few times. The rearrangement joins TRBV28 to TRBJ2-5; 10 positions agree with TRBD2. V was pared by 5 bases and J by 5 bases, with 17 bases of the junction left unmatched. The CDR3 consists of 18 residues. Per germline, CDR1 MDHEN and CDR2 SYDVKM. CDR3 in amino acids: CASSPRDLLAGVRETQYF. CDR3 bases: TGTGCCAGCAGTCCACGCGACCTGCTAGCGGGGGTTAGGGAGACCCAGTACTTC.

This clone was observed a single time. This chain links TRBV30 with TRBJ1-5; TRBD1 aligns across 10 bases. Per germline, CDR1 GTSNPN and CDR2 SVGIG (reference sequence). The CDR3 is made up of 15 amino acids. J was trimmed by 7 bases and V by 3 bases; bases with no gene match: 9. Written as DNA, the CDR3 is TGTGCCTGGAGGGCGAGGGGACAGGGGAACCAGCCCCAGCATTTT. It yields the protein CAWRARGQGNQPQHF.